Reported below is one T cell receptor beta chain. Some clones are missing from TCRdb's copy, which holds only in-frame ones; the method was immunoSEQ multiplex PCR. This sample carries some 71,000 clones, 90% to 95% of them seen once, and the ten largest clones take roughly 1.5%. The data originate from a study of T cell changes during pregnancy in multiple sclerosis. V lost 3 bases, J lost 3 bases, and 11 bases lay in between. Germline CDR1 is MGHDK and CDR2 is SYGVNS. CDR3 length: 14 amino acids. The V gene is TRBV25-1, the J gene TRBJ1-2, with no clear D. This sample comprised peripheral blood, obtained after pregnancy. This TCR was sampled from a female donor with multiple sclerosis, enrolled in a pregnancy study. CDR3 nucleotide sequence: TGTGCCAGCAGTGAGGGAGGGAGGGACTATGGCTACACCTTC. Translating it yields CASSEGGRDYGYTF.